The 4 T cell receptor beta chains in this list originate from one sample, sequenced in a study of cytomegalovirus exposure and HLA in healthy donors (dated by TCRdb to 2016 to 2017). Library construction relied on the immunoSEQ multiplex PCR assay. The multiplex PCR relied on a mix of 60 forward primers for TCR Vbeta segments and 13 reverse primers for TCR Jbeta segments. TCRdb's version of the immuneACCESS table is confined to in-frame rearrangements and falls short of the full clone set. An unresolved V gene accounts for under half of the shortfall where checked; the remainder is of unknown origin. The sample yields approximately 86,000 clones; 85% were counted once. Clones ranked in the top ten supply 6.5% to 9% of the sample. Sequencing input: PBMCs. These receptor sequences come from a man aged 40-49 years in good health and CMV-seropositive.

In nucleotides, the CDR3 is TGTGCCAGCAGCTACAGGGGGTGGGCTGAAGCTTTCTTT. Encoded protein: CASSYRGWAEAFF. The chain uses TRBV11-1 and TRBJ1-1, with 8 bases lining up with TRBD1. This CDR3 contains 13 residues. After removal of 4 bases from V and 6 bases from J, the junction contained 4 bases not matched to a gene. Germline V gene sequence: CDR1 SGHAT, CDR2 FQDESV (reference sequence).

This clone appeared a single time. The chain joins TRBV4-1 to TRBJ2-7, with TRBD1 as a possible D gene (5 bases). V was shortened by 0 bases and J by 9 bases, with 12 bases between the two germline ends. This CDR3 spans 13 amino acids. Germline V gene data show CDR1 as MGHRA and CDR2 as YSYEKL. The CDR3 coding sequence is TGCGCCAGCAGCCAAGATACAGGTATCGTGCAGTACTTC. Translated: CASSQDTGIVQYF.

The CDR3 bases are TGCAGTGCGAGTCCAAACACTGAAGCTTTCTTT. Protein product: CSASPNTEAFF. J is TRBJ1-1 and V is TRBV20-1, with D uncertain. Germline V gene data show CDR1 as DFQATT and CDR2 as SNEGSKA (reference sequence). The CDR3 covers 11 residues. V was trimmed by 6 bases and J by 2 bases, leaving 7 bases between them.

In DNA, the CDR3 is TGCGCCAGCAGCCAGGGACAGGGGTCCTACGAGCAGTACTTC. It codes for CASSQGQGSYEQYF. The chain has TRBV4-1 and TRBJ2-7, with 10 bases lining up with TRBD1. V was pared by 3 bases and J by 1 base, with 0 bases of the junction left unmatched. Germline assignment: CDR1 MGHRA and CDR2 YSYEKL. CDR3 length: 14 residues.